The 31 T cell receptor beta chains below come from one sample, sequenced in a study of T-cell reconstitution after alpha-beta-depleted transplantation in children. During its preparation, the TCRbeta library received unique molecular identifiers. Via MiXCR, TCRdb re-called the PCR reads, giving one row per CDR3 protein. Counted here are about 600,000 distinct CDR3 sequences, roughly 23% occurring once; the ten biggest clones make up 11% to 15%. The sequencing here drew on PBMCs, mostly from graft donor cells, taken 360 days after TCRalphabeta/CD19-depleted stem cell transplant. Receptors were obtained from a boy in the first two years of life who had a stem cell transplant for acute myeloid leukemia, so the T cells may come from the graft donor.

This clonotype was observed at least ten times. The gene calls are TRBV29-1 and TRBJ2-7, with D possibly being TRBD2 (6 bases). The V gene lost 7 bases and the J gene lost 1 base, with 17 bases spanning the gap. The germline gives CDR1 SQVTM, CDR2 ANQGSEA. The CDR3 covers 14 residues. The CDR3 DNA reads as TGCAGCGCCCGGGACTTAGAGGGGTCCTACGAGCAGTACTTC. Protein: CSARDLEGSYEQYF.

This clonotype turned up a few times. The rearrangement joins TRBV24-1 to TRBJ2-1, with 7 bases aligning to TRBD2. The junction had 16 bases not matched to a gene; V was cut back by 10 bases and J by 5 bases. The length of the CDR3 is 16 residues. Germline CDR1 and CDR2: KGHDR and SFDVKD. This CDR3 is CATSPHLAASNNEQFF. CDR3 nucleotide sequence: TGTGCCACAAGTCCCCATCTAGCGGCTTCCAACAATGAGCAGTTCTTC.

The rearrangement joins TRBV6-2 or TRBV6-3 to TRBJ2-3, with 7 bases identical to TRBD2. CDR1 is MNHEY and CDR2 is SVGEGT in the germline V gene. The V segment lost 0 bases and the J segment 5 bases; nucleotides outside the gene matches: 14. The CDR3 consists of 18 residues. The CDR3 nucleotides are TGTGCCAGCAGTTACTCCACGGCCAAGAGCGGGAAGGGAGATACGCAGTATTTT. Protein: CASSYSTAKSGKGDTQYF.

A word on this clonotype: A much bigger clone sits one base away, suggesting this may be a read error. The chain uses TRBV6-4 and TRBJ2-2; 13 positions agree with TRBD2. Trimming removed 8 bases from V and 0 bases from J; junction bases left unmatched: 12. The germline V gene has CDR1 MRHNA and CDR2 SNTAGT. This CDR3 region has 19 residues. The CDR3 bases are TGTGCCAGCTGTAACAGACTAGCGGGGGGCCTACCGAACACCGGGGAGCTGTTTTTT. Its protein is CASCNRLAGGLPNTGELFF.

This clonotype was seen ten or more times. The gene calls are TRBV7-9 and TRBJ2-2; 12 nucleotides agree with TRBD1. The J segment lost 8 bases and the V segment lost 5 bases, leaving 9 bases of the junction unmatched. The CDR3 runs to 16 residues. The germline V gene has CDR1 SEHNR and CDR2 FQNEAQ (reference sequence). The CDR3 loop reads CASSDRDRGLEGELFF. The CDR3 bases are TGTGCCAGCAGCGACCGGGACAGGGGGCTTGAAGGGGAGCTGTTTTTT.

The V call is TRBV24-1, the J call TRBJ2-2; D is possibly TRBD2 (6 bases). The CDR3 is 16 residues long. V lost 4 bases to trimming and J lost 0 bases, with 11 bases between them. The germline V gene encodes CDR1 KGHDR and CDR2 SFDVKD. The CDR3 DNA sequence: TGTGCCACCAGTGAACTTAGCGGCGCGAACACCGGGGAGCTGTTTTTT. Translated: CATSELSGANTGELFF.

This clonotype was observed at least ten times. J is TRBJ2-1 and V is TRBV28; TRBD1 is a possible D gene (5 bases). Germline CDR1 reads MDHEN; CDR2 reads SYDVKM. Trimming shortened V by 3 bases and J by 4 bases, and 13 bases separated the two germline ends. This CDR3 is 15 amino acids long. CDR3 DNA: TGTGCCAGCAGTTTCGACAGCCTGGGGTACAATGAGCAGTTCTTC. Translated, it gives CASSFDSLGYNEQFF.

The chain joins TRBV20-1 to TRBJ1-5; no clear D. Germline-derived CDR1 and CDR2 are DFQATT and SNEGSKA (reference sequence). The CDR3 is made up of 14 amino acids. Trimming took off 3 bases at V and 0 bases at J, with 9 bases between the two ends. The CDR3 reads CSARLVDSNQPQHF. For the CDR3, the DNA is TGCAGTGCTAGGTTGGTCGATAGCAATCAGCCCCAGCATTTT.

The chain recombines TRBV7-9 with TRBJ2-3; weak D call: TRBD2 (6 bases). In germline, CDR1 is SEHNR, CDR2 FQNEAQ (reference sequence). Trimming shortened V by 4 bases and J by 6 bases, and 11 bases separated the two germline ends. This CDR3 contains 13 residues. DNA of the CDR3: TGTGCCAGCAGCTGGATAGCGGTGGATACGCAGTATTTT. This gives the protein CASSWIAVDTQYF.

This clonotype was seen only a few times. The chain joins TRBV18 to TRBJ2-7, with D maybe TRBD1 (5 bases). V lost 3 bases, J lost 3 bases, and 12 bases lay in between. The V gene's germline CDR1 is KGHSH and CDR2 LQKENI. The CDR3 has 14 residues. Written as DNA, the CDR3 is TGTGCCAGCTCACCCGACAGTATTAGCTACGAGCAGTACTTC. This encodes CASSPDSISYEQYF.

The CDR3 DNA reads as TGTGCCAGCGTAGGGCAAGAGACCCAGTACTTC. This translates into CASVGQETQYF. The chain is built from TRBV6-4 and TRBJ2-5; no clear D gene. Germline CDR1 MRHNA, CDR2 SNTAGT. This CDR3 has 11 residues. V was cut by 8 bases and J by 2 bases, with 6 bases left in between.

This clonotype was detected a few times. The chain joins TRBV11-1 to TRBJ2-7; 10 bases are shared with TRBD1. The ends lost 5 bases at V and 3 bases at J; junction bases unmatched: 16. The CDR3 has 18 residues. CDR1 is SGHAT and CDR2 is FQDESV in the germline V gene (reference sequence). This chain's CDR3 is CASSPTGTGVPNYYEQYF. The CDR3 DNA reads TGTGCCAGCAGCCCCACCGGGACAGGGGTCCCCAATTACTACGAGCAGTACTTC.

This clonotype was seen more than once but under ten times. The chain recombines TRBV13 with TRBJ2-5; D may be TRBD1 or TRBD2 (5 bases each). This CDR3 is built from 14 residues. CDR1 PRHDT and CDR2 FYEKMQ come from the germline V gene (reference sequence). Trimming took off 5 bases at V and 2 bases at J, with 12 bases between the two ends. The CDR3 DNA sequence: TGTGCCAGCAGCAACGGGACGGAACAAGAGACCCAGTACTTC. This codes for CASSNGTEQETQYF.

J is TRBJ2-7 and V is TRBV6-1, with 10 bases fitting TRBD1. This CDR3 region has 15 residues. Germline V lookup: CDR1 MNHNS, CDR2 SASEGT. V trimming: 5 bases; J trimming: 2 bases; junction bases outside the gene matches: 6. CDR3 protein: CASSQGTGVPYEQYF. CDR3 bases: TGTGCCAGCAGTCAAGGGACAGGGGTCCCCTACGAGCAGTACTTC.

This clonotype was seen more than once but under ten times. The chain is built from TRBV5-1 and TRBJ2-5; D possibly corresponds to TRBD1 (6 bases). V lost 5 bases to trimming and J lost 4 bases, with 27 bases between them. The CDR3 has 18 residues. CDR1 is SGHRS, CDR2 YFSETQ, per germline. Here the CDR3 reads CASSLPRDLGAFRETQYF. As DNA, the CDR3 is TGCGCCAGCAGTTTGCCGAGGGATCTGGGGGCCTTTAGAGAGACCCAGTACTTC.

The chain is built from TRBV15 and TRBJ2-1; 10 bases are a match to TRBD2. This CDR3 has 16 residues. The germline V gene encodes CDR1 LNHNV and CDR2 YYDKDF (reference sequence). The J segment lost 9 bases and the V segment lost 0 bases, leaving 8 bases of the junction unmatched. CDR3 loop: CATSRERSSGGGEQFF. CDR3 in DNA: TGTGCCACCAGCAGAGAACGATCTAGCGGGGGTGGTGAGCAGTTCTTC.

This chain uses TRBV20-1 with TRBJ2-5; 7 nucleotides agree with TRBD1. The CDR3 covers 15 residues. Germline CDR1 DFQATT, CDR2 SNEGSKA (reference sequence). J gave up 5 bases and V 1 base, and 10 bases lay outside the gene matches. CDR3: CSARVALGGWETQYF. CDR3 bases: TGCAGTGCTAGAGTAGCCTTAGGGGGCTGGGAGACCCAGTACTTC.

J is TRBJ2-7 and V is TRBV11-2; 7 bases are shared with TRBD1. V trimming: 3 bases; J trimming: 4 bases; junction bases outside the gene matches: 21. This CDR3 comprises 19 residues. Germline V gene lookup returns CDR1 SGHAT and CDR2 FQNNGV. The CDR3: CASSLGQGVPISLGYEQYF. The CDR3 region has the DNA TGTGCCAGCAGCTTGGGCCAGGGGGTCCCCATATCCCTCGGGTACGAGCAGTACTTC.

The genes are TRBV6-2 or TRBV6-3 and TRBJ1-5; D possibly corresponds to TRBD1 (6 bases). This CDR3 comprises 17 residues. Germline V lookup: CDR1 MNHEY, CDR2 SVGEGT. Trimming took off 6 bases at V and 0 bases at J, with 18 bases between the two ends. CDR3 sequence reads: CASRRYRDPPSNQPQHF. CDR3 nucleotide sequence: TGTGCCAGCAGGCGCTACAGGGACCCACCTAGCAATCAGCCCCAGCATTTT.

The chain employs TRBV24-1 and TRBJ2-1; D gene unclear. The V and J ends lost 9 bases and 8 bases respectively, with 19 bases between them. CDR3 length equals 14 residues. Germline CDR1 reads KGHDR; CDR2 reads SFDVKD. The CDR3 DNA reads as TGTGCCACCGGCTCACGCACAAGTTCGTATGAGCAGTTCTTC. This encodes CATGSRTSSYEQFF.

CDR3 DNA sequence: TGCAGTGCCTCTGACGACAGGGGTGGAAACACCATATATTTT. It codes for CSASDDRGGNTIYF. The chain has TRBV20-1 and TRBJ1-3, with 8 nucleotides matching TRBD1. The germline V gene encodes CDR1 DFQATT and CDR2 SNEGSKA (reference sequence). There are 14 residues in the CDR3. V lost 6 bases to trimming and J lost 3 bases; unmatched junction nucleotides: 7.

The chain recombines TRBV28 with TRBJ2-7; perhaps TRBD1 as D (6 bases). V lost 6 bases and J lost 5, with 20 bases in between. The CDR3 has 15 residues. Germline V CDR1 and CDR2: MDHEN, SYDVKM. The CDR3 DNA follows: TGTGCCAGCAGCGGGATGGGGGCAGGGAGCCACGAGCAGTACGTC. Residues: CASSGMGAGSHEQYV.

The V gene is TRBV2, the J gene TRBJ1-1; the D is unclear. V was pared by 4 bases and J by 4 bases, with 10 bases between. From germline, CDR1 is SNHLY and CDR2 FYNNEI. The CDR3 has 13 residues. CDR3 DNA: TGTGCCAGCAGTGGGGAGGCGGGCACTGAAGCTTTCTTT. It codes for CASSGEAGTEAFF. Full variable domain (remainder filled in from reference TRBV2 and TRBJ1-1): EPEVTQTPSHQVTQMGQEVILRCVPISNHLYFYWYRQILGQKVEFLVSFYNNEISEKSEIFDDQFSVERPDGSNFTLKIRSTKLEDSAMYFCASSGEAGTEAFFGQGTRLTVV.

The chain is built from TRBV5-6 and TRBJ1-2; D call uncertain. Trimming stripped 5 bases from V and 0 bases from J, with 11 bases between. Germline V gives CDR1 SGHDT, CDR2 YYEEEE. The CDR3 spans 14 residues. The CDR3 loop reads CASSAIGANYGYTF. The DNA of the CDR3 is TGTGCCAGCAGTGCGATAGGAGCTAACTATGGCTACACCTTC.

This clonotype was detected a few times. The rearrangement joins TRBV29-1 to TRBJ2-3; no clear D gene. Germline V gene sequence: CDR1 SQVTM, CDR2 ANQGSEA. The CDR3 runs 13 residues. V was trimmed by 7 bases and J by 5 bases, leaving 16 bases between them. The CDR3 reads CSAAAPPKDTQYF. The CDR3 coding sequence is TGCAGCGCCGCCGCCCCTCCTAAAGATACGCAGTATTTT.

The chain joins TRBV2 to TRBJ2-7; D not certain. CDR1 is SNHLY and CDR2 is FYNNEI in the germline V gene. The CDR3 length is 13 residues. The V end lost 4 bases, the J end lost 0 bases, and 7 bases lay between the germline ends. CDR3 residues: CASSVGLSYEQYF. CDR3 coding DNA: TGTGCCAGCAGTGTAGGTCTCTCCTACGAGCAGTACTTC.

The sample holds many counts of this clonotype. The gene calls are TRBV10-3 and TRBJ1-1; TRBD1 matches at 8 bases. Germline V CDR1 and CDR2: ENHRY, SYGVKD. The CDR3 runs 13 residues. Losses at the gene ends were 4 bases for V and 4 bases for J; bases not matched to a gene: 2. The CDR3 DNA follows: TGTGCCATCAGTGCCGACAGGGGCACTGAAGCTTTCTTT. It is translated as CAISADRGTEAFF.

The V and J genes are TRBV6-5 and TRBJ2-7; 7 bases align to TRBD2. This CDR3 is built from 14 residues. The germline V gene encodes CDR1 MNHEY and CDR2 SVGAGI. J lost 6 bases, V lost 3 bases, and 8 bases had no gene match. DNA of the CDR3: TGTGCCAGCAGTTATAAGCGGGGCGGGGTCGAGCAGTACTTC. It yields the protein CASSYKRGGVEQYF.

The CDR3 nucleotides are TGTGCCAGCGGGGACATTGGGGACTACTCCAATGAGCAGTTCTTC. This gives the protein CASGDIGDYSNEQFF. This sequence joins TRBV21-1 and TRBJ2-1. TRBV21-1 corresponds to a pseudogene. There are 15 residues in the CDR3.

This clonotype has ten or more counts. V and J are TRBV29-1 and TRBJ2-7; weak D call: TRBD1 (5 bases). The germline gives CDR1 SQVTM, CDR2 ANQGSEA. CDR3 length equals 13 residues. The V gene lost 1 base and the J gene lost 4 bases, with 11 bases spanning the gap. The CDR3 coding sequence is TGCAGCGTTGAAGTAGGGGATTTTTACGAGCAGTACTTC. This gives the protein CSVEVGDFYEQYF.

This clonotype was seen repeatedly, ten times or more. The CDR3, as DNA: TGTGCCAGCAGGGCAGCGGGGGGACAACAAGAGACCCAGTACTTC. Translating gives CASRAAGGQQETQYF. The chain joins TRBV7-2 to TRBJ2-5; 9 nucleotides agree with TRBD2. After removal of 6 bases from V and 2 bases from J, the junction contained 7 bases not matched to a gene. The CDR3 has 15 amino acids. The germline V gene encodes CDR1 SGHTA and CDR2 FQGNSA.